This TCR beta chain was obtained from a study of cytomegalovirus exposure and HLA in healthy donors. Study outcomes and limitations: According to the study, roughly 160 TCR beta chains were cytomegalovirus-associated.

A multiplex PCR was run with 60 Vbeta primers and 13 Jbeta primers. Libraries were prepared by immunoSEQ multiplex PCR; TCRdb keeps only in-frame clonotypes and omits some of them. The data show 150,000 to 200,000 clones, 80% seen once. The CDR3 consists of 13 residues. The V and J ends lost 7 bases and 3 bases respectively, with 10 bases between them. The germline V gene encodes CDR1 MNHNY and CDR2 SVGAGI (reference sequence). To note about this clone: The antigen remains unidentified.

The specimen was PBMCs. The sequence was collected from a woman between 40 and 50 years old in good health and CMV-seronegative. The chain employs TRBV6-6 and TRBJ2-1, with a possible D match to TRBD2 (5 bases). The CDR3: CASIRDNYNEQFF. The CDR3 nucleotides are TGTGCCAGCATCCGGGATAACTACAATGAGCAGTTCTTC.